Sequencing of this TCR beta chain was carried out in a study of shared clonotypes between healthy human individuals. How the authors handled the data: Filtering was not the same, since immunoSEQ gave junction-only sequences without quality scores. Produced via immunoSEQ multiplex PCR; TCRdb's table is partial and in-frame only. V, J and clone size were drawn from that table, and D and trimming were deduced from the DNA. The top ten clones hold approximately 12% of a sample with a few hundred thousand clones, 79% of them seen once. V was trimmed by 5 bases and J by 0 bases, leaving 13 bases between them. The CDR3 loop spans 15 amino acids. Germline loops: CDR1 SGHTA, CDR2 FQGTGA.

The origin of this receptor is a woman aged 40 to 50 in good health. Some clones in this sample may be carry-over from other donors' samples. The sample consisted of PBMCs. The chain is built from TRBV7-3 and TRBJ1-1, with D tentatively TRBD1 (6 bases). CDR3 nucleotide sequence: TGTGCCAGCAGCCGACCGACAGGAGTGAACACTGAAGCTTTCTTT. This codes for CASSRPTGVNTEAFF.